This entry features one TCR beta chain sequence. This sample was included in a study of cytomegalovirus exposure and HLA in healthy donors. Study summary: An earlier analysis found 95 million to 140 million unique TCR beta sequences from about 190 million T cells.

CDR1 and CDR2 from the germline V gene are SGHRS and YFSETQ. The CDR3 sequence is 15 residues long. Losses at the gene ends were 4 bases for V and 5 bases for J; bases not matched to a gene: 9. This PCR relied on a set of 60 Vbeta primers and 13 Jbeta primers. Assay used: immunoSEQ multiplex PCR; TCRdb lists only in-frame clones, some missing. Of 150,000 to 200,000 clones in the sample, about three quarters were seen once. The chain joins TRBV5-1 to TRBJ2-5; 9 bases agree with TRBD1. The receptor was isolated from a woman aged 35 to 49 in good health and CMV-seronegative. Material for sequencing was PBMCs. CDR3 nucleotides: TGCGCCAGCAGCCCCGGGGACAGGGTTAGGGAGACCCAGTACTTC. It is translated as CASSPGDRVRETQYF.